This T cell receptor beta chain derives from a study of blood T cell repertoires in COVID-19. Study-level information: Some COVID-19 samples were acute and others convalescent; all came from the United States, Italy and Spain. PBMCs, B-cell-depleted T cells, or T cells provided the cDNA or gDNA that made up the material.

Authors' processing steps: Researchers report that nucleated cell counts were estimated from reference gene primer amplification. Profiled with immunoSEQ multiplex PCR; TCRdb holds only in-frame clones, not every one. V and J calls and clone size are as listed in that table; D and trimming were resolved from the DNA. This repertoire shows under 130,000 clones, roughly 85% found once; its top ten account for about 2%. The CDR3 consists of 13 residues. Trimming pared 3 bases from V and 6 bases from J, leaving 12 bases between. The rearrangement links TRBV12-3 or TRBV12-4 to TRBJ2-7, with D tentatively TRBD2 (5 bases). The sequenced material came from peripheral blood. The TCR was taken from a human donor in a cohort sampled during active COVID-19. The chain's CDR3 is CASSLRGNSEQYF. The CDR3 region has the DNA TGTGCCAGCAGTTTGAGAGGGAACAGCGAGCAGTACTTC.